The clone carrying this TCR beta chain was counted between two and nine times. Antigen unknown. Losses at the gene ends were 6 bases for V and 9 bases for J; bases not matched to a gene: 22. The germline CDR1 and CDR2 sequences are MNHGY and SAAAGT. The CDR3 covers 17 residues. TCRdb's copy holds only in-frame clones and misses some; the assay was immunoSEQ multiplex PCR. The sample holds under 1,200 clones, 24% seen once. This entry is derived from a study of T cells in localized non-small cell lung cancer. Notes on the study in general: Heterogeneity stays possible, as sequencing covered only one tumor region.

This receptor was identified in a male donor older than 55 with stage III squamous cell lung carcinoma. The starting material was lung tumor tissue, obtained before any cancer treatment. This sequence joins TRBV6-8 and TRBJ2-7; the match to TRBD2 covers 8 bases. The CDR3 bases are TGTGCCAGCAGGAACGCCGTACTAGCGGAATCTTCTCTATCGCAGTACTTC. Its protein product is CASRNAVLAESSLSQYF.